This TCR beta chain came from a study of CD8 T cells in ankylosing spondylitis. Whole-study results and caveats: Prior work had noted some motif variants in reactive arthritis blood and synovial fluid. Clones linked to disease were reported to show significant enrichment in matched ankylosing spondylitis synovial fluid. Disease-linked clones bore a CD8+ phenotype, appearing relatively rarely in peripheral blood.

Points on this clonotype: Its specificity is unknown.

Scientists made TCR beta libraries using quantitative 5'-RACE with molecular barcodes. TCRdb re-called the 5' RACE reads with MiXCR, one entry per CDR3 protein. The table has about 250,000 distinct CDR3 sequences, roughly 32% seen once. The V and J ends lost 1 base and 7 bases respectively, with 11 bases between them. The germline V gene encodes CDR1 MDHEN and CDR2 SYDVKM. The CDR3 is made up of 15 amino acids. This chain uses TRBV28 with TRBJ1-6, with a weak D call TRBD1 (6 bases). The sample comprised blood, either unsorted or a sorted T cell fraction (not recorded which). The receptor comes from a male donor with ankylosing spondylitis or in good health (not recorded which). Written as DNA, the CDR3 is TGTGCCAGCAGTTTATTGGGGGCTGGGAATTCACCCCTCCACTTT. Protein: CASSLLGAGNSPLHF.